This T cell receptor (beta chain) was captured by sequencing in a study of blood T cell repertoires in COVID-19. For the study at large: COVID-19 samples from acute and convalescent phases originated in the United States, Italy and Spain. Sources were T cells, B-cell-depleted T cells, or PBMCs; the material itself was cDNA or gDNA.

Original handling: By means of reference gene primer amplification, nucleated cell counts were estimated. Sequenced by immunoSEQ multiplex PCR; TCRdb stores in-frame clones only, minus some. V, J and clone size reflect that table, while D and trimming were determined from the DNA. Of 290,000 or so clones listed, approximately 85% were seen once; the top ten hold roughly 4.6%. This CDR3 spans 14 amino acids. Germline CDR1 and CDR2: MDHEN and SYDVKM. V lost 5 bases, J lost 4 bases, and 8 bases stayed unmatched. The chain uses TRBV28 and TRBJ2-7; 7 nucleotides agree with TRBD1. The sequenced sample was peripheral blood. This receptor was taken from a man aged 45-65 years with active or convalescent COVID-19. CDR3 sequence: CASSGRTGQYEQYF. Here the CDR3 DNA reads TGTGCCAGCAGTGGTCGGACAGGACAATACGAGCAGTACTTC.